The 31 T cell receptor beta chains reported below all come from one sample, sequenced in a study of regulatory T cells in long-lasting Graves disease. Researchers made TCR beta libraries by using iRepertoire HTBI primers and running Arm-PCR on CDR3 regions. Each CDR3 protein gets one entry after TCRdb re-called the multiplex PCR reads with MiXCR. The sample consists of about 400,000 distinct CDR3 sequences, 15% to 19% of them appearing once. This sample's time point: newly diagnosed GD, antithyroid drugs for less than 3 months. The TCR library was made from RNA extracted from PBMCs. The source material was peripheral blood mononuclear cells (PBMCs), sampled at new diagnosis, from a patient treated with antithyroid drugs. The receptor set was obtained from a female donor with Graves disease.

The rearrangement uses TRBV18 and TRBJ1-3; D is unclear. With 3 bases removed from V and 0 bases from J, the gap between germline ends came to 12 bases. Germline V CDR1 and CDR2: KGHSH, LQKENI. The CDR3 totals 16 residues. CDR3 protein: CASSPLGTSSGNTIYF. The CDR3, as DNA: TGTGCCAGCTCACCGCTCGGCACGAGCTCTGGAAACACCATATATTTT. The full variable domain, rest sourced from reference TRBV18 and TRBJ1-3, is NAGVMQNPRHLVRRRGQEARLRCSPMKGHSHVYWYRQLPEEGLKFMVYLQKENIIDESGMPKERFSAEFPKEGPSILRIQQVVRGDSAAYFCASSPLGTSSGNTIYFGEGSWLTVV.

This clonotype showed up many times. CDR3 DNA sequence: TGTGCCAGCAGCTCCCCGGGACAGGGGGAGACCCAGTACTTC. Its protein is CASSSPGQGETQYF. The rearrangement uses TRBV28 and TRBJ2-5, with TRBD1 identical over 10 bases. The CDR3 is made up of 14 amino acids. Germline-derived CDR1 and CDR2 are MDHEN and SYDVKM. V lost 6 bases and J lost 5; bases outside the gene matches: 6.

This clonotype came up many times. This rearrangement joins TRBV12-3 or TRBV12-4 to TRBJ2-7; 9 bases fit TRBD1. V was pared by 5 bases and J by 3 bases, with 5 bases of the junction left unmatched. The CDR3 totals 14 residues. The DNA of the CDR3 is TGTGCCAGCAGTCCGAGGGACAGGGTCTACGAGCAGTACTTC. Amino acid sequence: CASSPRDRVYEQYF.

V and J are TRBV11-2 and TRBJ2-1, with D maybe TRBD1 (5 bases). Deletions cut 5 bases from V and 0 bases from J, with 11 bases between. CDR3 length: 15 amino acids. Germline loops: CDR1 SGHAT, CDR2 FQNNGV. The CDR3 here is CASSMDTRSYNEQFF. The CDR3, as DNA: TGTGCCAGCAGCATGGACACCCGCTCCTACAATGAGCAGTTCTTC.

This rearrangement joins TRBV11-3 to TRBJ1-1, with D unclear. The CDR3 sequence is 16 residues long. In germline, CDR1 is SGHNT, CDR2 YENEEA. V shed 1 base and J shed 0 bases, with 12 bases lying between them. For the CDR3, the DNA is TGTGCCAGCAGCTTAGGACCCTACGGGATGAACACTGAAGCTTTCTTT. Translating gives CASSLGPYGMNTEAFF. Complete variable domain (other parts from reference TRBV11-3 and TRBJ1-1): EAGVVQSPRYKIIEKKQPVAFWCNPISGHNTLYWYLQNLGQGPELLIRYENEEAVDDSQLPKDRFSAERLKGVDSTLKIQPAELGDSAVYLCASSLGPYGMNTEAFFGQGTRLTVV.

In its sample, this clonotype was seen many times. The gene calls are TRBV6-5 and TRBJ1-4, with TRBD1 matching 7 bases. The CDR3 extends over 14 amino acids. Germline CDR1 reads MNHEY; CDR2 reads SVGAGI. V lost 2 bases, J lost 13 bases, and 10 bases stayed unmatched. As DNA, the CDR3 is TGTGCCAGCAGTTACGGGGAGGGGGCAGGAGGACTGTTTTTT. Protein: CASSYGEGAGGLFF.

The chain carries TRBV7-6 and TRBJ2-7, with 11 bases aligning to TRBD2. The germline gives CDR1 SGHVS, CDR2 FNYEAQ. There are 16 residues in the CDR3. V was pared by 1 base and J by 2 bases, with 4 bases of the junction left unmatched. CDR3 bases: TGTGCCAGCAGCTTAGGCACTAGCGGGGGACCCTACGAGCAGTACTTC. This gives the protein CASSLGTSGGPYEQYF.

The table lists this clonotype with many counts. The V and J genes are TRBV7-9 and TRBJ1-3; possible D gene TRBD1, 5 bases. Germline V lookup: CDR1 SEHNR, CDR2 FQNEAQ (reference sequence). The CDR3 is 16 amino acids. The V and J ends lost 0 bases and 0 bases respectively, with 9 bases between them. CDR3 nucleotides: TGTGCCAGCAGCTTAGCCAGGGCGCCCTCTGGAAACACCATATATTTT. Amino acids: CASSLARAPSGNTIYF.

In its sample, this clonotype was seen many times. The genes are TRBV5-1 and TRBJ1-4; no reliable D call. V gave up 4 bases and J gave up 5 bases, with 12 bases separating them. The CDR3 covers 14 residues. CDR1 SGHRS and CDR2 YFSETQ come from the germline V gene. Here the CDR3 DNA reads TGCGCCAGCAGCAGGAATACGGAAAATGAAAAACTGTTTTTT. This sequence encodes CASSRNTENEKLFF.

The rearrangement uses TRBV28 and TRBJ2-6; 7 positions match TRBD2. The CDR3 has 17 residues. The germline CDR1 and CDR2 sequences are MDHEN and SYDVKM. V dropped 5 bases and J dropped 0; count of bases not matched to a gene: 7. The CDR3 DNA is TGTGCCAGCAGTCAGATAGCGGGCGTCTCTGGGGCCAACGTCCTGACTTTC. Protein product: CASSQIAGVSGANVLTF.

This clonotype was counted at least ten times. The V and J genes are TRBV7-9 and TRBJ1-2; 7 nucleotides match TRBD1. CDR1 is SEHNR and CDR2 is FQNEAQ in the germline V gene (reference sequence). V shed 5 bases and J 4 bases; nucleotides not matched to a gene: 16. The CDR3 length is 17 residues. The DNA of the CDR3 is TGTGCCAGCAGCCCCCGGATGACACAGGGGCAGGGCTATGGCTACACCTTC. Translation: CASSPRMTQGQGYGYTF.

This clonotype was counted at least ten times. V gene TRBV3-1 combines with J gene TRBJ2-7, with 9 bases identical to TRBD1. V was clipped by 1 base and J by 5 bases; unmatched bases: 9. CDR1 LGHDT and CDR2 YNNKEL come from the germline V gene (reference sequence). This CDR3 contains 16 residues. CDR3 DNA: TGTGCCAGCAGCCAAGGGGGGGGGGACAGGGCGGACGAGCAGTACTTC. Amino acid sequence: CASSQGGGDRADEQYF.

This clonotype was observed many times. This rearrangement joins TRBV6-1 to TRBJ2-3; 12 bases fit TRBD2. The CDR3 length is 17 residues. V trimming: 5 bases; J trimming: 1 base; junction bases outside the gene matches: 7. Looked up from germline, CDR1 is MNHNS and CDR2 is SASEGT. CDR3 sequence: CASSQRTSGAGTDTQYF. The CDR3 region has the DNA TGTGCCAGCAGTCAAAGGACTAGCGGGGCGGGCACAGATACGCAGTATTTT.

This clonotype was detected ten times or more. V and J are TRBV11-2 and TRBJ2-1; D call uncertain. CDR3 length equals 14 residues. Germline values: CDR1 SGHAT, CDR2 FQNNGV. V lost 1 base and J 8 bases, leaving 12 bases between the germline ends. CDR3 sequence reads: CASSLGWVDHEQFF. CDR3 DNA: TGTGCCAGCAGCTTAGGGTGGGTCGACCATGAGCAGTTCTTC.

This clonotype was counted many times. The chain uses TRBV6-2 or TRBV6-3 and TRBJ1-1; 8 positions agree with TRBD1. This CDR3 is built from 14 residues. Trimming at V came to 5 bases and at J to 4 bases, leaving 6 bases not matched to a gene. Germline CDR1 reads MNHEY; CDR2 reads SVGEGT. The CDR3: CASSEQGGSTEAFF. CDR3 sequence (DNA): TGTGCCAGCAGTGAACAGGGGGGGAGCACTGAAGCTTTCTTT.

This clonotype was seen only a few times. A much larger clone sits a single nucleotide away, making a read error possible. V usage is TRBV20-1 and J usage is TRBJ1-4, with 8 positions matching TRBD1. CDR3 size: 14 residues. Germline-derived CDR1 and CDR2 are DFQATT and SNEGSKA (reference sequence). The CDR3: CSAHRTGSLEKLVF. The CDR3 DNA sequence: TGCAGTGCTCACCGGACAGGGAGCTTGGAAAAACTGGTTTTT.

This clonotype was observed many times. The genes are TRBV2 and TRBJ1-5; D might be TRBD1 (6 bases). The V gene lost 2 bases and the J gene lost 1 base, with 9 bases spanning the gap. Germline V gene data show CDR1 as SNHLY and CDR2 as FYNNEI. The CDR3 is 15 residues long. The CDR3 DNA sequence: TGTGCCAGCAGTGAAACAGGGTGGAGCAATCAGCCCCAGCATTTT. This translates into CASSETGWSNQPQHF.

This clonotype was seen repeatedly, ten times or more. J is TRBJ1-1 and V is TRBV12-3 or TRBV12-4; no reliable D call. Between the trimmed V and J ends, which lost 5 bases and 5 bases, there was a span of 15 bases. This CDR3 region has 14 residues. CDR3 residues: CASSPHAVETEAFF. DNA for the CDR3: TGTGCCAGCAGTCCCCACGCAGTTGAAACTGAAGCTTTCTTT.

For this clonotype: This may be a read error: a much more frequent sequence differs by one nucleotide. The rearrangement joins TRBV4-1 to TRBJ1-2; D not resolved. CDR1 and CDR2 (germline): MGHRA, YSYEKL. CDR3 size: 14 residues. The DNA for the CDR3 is TGCGCCAGCAGCCCCACGGACGGGAACTATGGCTGCACCTTC. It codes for CASSPTDGNYGCTF.

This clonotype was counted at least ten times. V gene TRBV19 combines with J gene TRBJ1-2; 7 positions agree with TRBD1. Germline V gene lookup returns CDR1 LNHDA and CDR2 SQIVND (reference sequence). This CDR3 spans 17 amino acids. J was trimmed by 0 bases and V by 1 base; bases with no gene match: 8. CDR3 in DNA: TGTGCCAGTAGTATAGCCGTCCGGGGACAGACTAACTATGGCTACACCTTC. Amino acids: CASSIAVRGQTNYGYTF.

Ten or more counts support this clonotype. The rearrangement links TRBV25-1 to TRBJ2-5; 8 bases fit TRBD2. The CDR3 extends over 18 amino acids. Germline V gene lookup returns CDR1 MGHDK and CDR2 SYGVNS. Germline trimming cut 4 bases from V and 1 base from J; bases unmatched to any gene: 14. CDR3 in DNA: TGTGCCAGCAGTGGGGTCGGCTTCATCGGGACTAGCCAAGAGACCCAGTACTTC. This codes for CASSGVGFIGTSQETQYF.

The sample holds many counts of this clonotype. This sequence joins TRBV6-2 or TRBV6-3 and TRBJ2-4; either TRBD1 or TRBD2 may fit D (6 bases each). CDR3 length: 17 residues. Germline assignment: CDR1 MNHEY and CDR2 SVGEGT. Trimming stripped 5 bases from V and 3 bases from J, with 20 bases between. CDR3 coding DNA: TGTGCCAGCAGTACTCTTATCCGCAGGGGAGGCAAAAACATTCAGTACTTC. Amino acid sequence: CASSTLIRRGGKNIQYF.

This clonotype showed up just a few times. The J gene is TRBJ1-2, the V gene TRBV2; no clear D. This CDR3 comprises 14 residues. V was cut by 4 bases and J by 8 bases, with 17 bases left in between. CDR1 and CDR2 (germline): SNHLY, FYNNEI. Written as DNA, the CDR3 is TGTGCCAGCAGTGTCGAGACGAGGCAAGGAGGCTACACCTTC. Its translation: CASSVETRQGGYTF.

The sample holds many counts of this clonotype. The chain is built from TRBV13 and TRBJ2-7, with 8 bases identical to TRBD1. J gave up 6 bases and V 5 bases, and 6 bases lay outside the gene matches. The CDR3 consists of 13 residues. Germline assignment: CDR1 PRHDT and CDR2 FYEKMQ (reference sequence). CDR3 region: CASSQTGEAEQYF. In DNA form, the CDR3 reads TGTGCCAGCAGCCAGACAGGGGAGGCCGAGCAGTACTTC.

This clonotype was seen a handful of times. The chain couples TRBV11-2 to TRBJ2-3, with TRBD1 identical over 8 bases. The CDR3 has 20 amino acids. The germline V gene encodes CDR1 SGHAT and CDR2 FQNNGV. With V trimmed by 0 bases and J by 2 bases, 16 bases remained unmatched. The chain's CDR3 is CASSLDPILRGRRATDTQYF. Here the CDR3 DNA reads TGTGCCAGCAGCTTAGATCCTATACTCAGGGGGCGCCGCGCCACAGATACGCAGTATTTT.

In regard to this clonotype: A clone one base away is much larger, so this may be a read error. CDR3 coding DNA: TGTGCCAGCAGCAACCAGGGGGCGCGAGAGACCCAGTACTTC. Encoded protein: CASSNQGARETQYF. The V and J genes are TRBV7-9 and TRBJ2-5; 8 bases are a match to TRBD1. Germline V gene sequence: CDR1 SEHNR, CDR2 FQNEAQ (reference sequence). The CDR3 totals 14 residues. Trimming took 5 bases from V and 4 from J; bases not matched to a gene: 6.

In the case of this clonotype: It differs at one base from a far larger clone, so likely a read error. The CDR3 region has the DNA TGTGCCAGCAGTGACAGGGGATCATCCTACGAGCAGTACTTC. Protein product: CASSDRGSSYEQYF. The rearrangement links TRBV27 to TRBJ2-7; 8 positions agree with TRBD1. V lost 5 bases to trimming and J lost 1 base; unmatched junction nucleotides: 4. The CDR3 covers 14 residues. Per the germline V gene, CDR1 is MNHEY and CDR2 is SMNVEV (reference sequence).

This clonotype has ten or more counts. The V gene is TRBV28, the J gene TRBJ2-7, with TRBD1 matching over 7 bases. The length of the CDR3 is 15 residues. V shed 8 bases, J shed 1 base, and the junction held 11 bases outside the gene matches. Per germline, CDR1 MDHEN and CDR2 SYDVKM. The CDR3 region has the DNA TGTGCCAGCCGCCCGGCCGGGACAGAATCCTACGAGCAGTACTTC. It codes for CASRPAGTESYEQYF.

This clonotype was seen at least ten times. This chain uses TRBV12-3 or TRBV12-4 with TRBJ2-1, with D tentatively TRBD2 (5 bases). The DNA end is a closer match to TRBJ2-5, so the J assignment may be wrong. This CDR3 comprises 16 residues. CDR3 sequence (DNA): TGTGCCAGCAGTTTAGTTGGTAGCGTTAGGGAAGAGACCCAGTACTTC. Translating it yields CASSLVGSVREETQYF.

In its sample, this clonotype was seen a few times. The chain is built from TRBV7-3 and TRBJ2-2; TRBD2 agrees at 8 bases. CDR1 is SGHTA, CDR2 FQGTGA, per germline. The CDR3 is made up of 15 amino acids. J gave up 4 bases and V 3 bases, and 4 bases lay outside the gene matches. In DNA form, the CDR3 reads TGTGCCAGCAGCTTTAGCGGGGAGCCCACCGGGGAGCTGTTTTTT. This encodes CASSFSGEPTGELFF. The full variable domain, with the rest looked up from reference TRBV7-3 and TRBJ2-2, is GAGVSQTPSNKVTEKGKYVELRCDPISGHTALYWYRQSLGQGPEFLIYFQGTGAADDSGLPNDRFFAVRPEGSVSTLKIQRTERGDSAVYLCASSFSGEPTGELFFGEGSRLTVL.

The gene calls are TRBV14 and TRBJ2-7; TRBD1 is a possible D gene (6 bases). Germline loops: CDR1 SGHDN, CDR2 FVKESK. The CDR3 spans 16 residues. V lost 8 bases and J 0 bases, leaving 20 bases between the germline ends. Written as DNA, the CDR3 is TGTGCCAGCTCCCCCGCGGCAGGGGACCGCTCCTACGAGCAGTACTTC. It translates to CASSPAAGDRSYEQYF.